The 28 T cell receptor beta chains below were found in one sample sequenced in a study of CD8 T cells in ankylosing spondylitis. TCRdb reanalysed the 5' RACE reads using MiXCR and keeps one entry per CDR3 protein. The data show roughly 100,000 distinct CDR3 sequences, about 7.7% seen once. Sample: blood, either unsorted or a sorted T cell fraction (not recorded which). These receptors were taken from a male donor with ankylosing spondylitis or in good health (not recorded which).

This clonotype was observed many times. CDR3 nucleotide sequence: TGTGCCAGCAGCCGGGACAGGGGAAGTAGAAGGTCTGGAAACACCATATATTTT. It is translated as CASSRDRGSRRSGNTIYF. The genes are TRBV11-1 and TRBJ1-3; 10 bases map to TRBD1. With V trimmed by 5 bases and J by 1 base, 11 bases remained unmatched. Per germline, CDR1 SGHAT and CDR2 FQDESV (reference sequence). This CDR3 has 18 residues.

V is TRBV20-1 and J is TRBJ2-7; possible D gene TRBD2, 5 bases. V gave up 1 base and J gave up 4 bases, with 11 bases separating them. The CDR3 loop spans 13 amino acids. The germline V gene encodes CDR1 DFQATT and CDR2 SNEGSKA (reference sequence). The CDR3 coding sequence is TGCAGTGCTAGAGGAGTGAGGACTTACGAGCAGTACTTC. Translated, it gives CSARGVRTYEQYF.

This clonotype was seen at least ten times. The chain combines TRBV4-3 with TRBJ1-4, with unresolved D. The V gene's germline CDR1 is LGHNA and CDR2 YSLEER. V was shortened by 0 bases and J by 7 bases, with 6 bases between the two germline ends. The CDR3 totals 13 residues. Written as DNA, the CDR3 is TGCGCCAGCAGCCAAGATCTTAGTGAAAAACTGTTTTTT. Its protein product is CASSQDLSEKLFF.

This clonotype was recorded at least ten times. V and J are TRBV5-1 and TRBJ1-1; TRBD1 matches 8 bases. CDR1 and CDR2 from the germline V gene are SGHRS and YFSETQ. V dropped 2 bases and J dropped 1; count of bases not matched to a gene: 4. The CDR3 has 15 residues. In DNA form, the CDR3 reads TGCGCCAGCAGCTTTCGGACAGGGACGAACACTGAAGCTTTCTTT. Its protein product is CASSFRTGTNTEAFF.

This clonotype was picked up many times. The V call is TRBV6-2 or TRBV6-3, the J call TRBJ1-1; D remains unclear. The germline gives CDR1 MNHEY, CDR2 SVGEGT. V lost 6 bases, J lost 1 base, and 12 bases lay in between. The length of the CDR3 is 14 residues. The CDR3 protein is CASRLEAGNTEAFF. DNA for the CDR3: TGTGCCAGCAGACTGGAAGCGGGGAACACTGAAGCTTTCTTT.

This clonotype appeared many times. The chain has TRBV6-5 and TRBJ1-1, with D possibly matching TRBD1 (5 bases). V was trimmed by 2 bases and J by 1 base, leaving 26 bases between them. The CDR3 runs to 20 residues. Germline V gene data show CDR1 as MNHEY and CDR2 as SVGAGI. The CDR3 loop reads CASSYRTPGRIMNWNTEAFF. The CDR3 region has the DNA TGTGCCAGCAGTTACCGAACCCCGGGACGGATAATGAACTGGAACACTGAAGCTTTCTTT.

This clonotype was counted at least ten times. The chain links TRBV12-3 or TRBV12-4 to TRBJ2-1; tentatively, D is TRBD2 (5 bases). V gave up 6 bases and J gave up 9 bases, with 9 bases separating them. The CDR3 has 11 residues. The CDR3 loop reads CASSQGSEQFF. The CDR3 coding sequence is TGTGCCAGCAGCCAAGGGAGTGAGCAGTTCTTC.

This clonotype has ten or more counts. The chain carries TRBV2 and TRBJ1-1; 8 positions match TRBD1. CDR3 length equals 15 residues. The V segment lost 5 bases and the J segment 5 bases; nucleotides outside the gene matches: 10. The germline gives CDR1 SNHLY, CDR2 FYNNEI. In DNA, the CDR3 is TGTGCCAGCAGTTCCGGGACAGGAGTGGTGACTGAAGCTTTCTTT. Translation gives CASSSGTGVVTEAFF.

The gene calls are TRBV18 and TRBJ1-5, with a possible D match to TRBD1 (6 bases). Trimming took 5 bases from V and 0 from J, leaving 17 bases between them. Germline CDR1 KGHSH, CDR2 LQKENI. CDR3 length: 17 residues. CDR3 sequence: CASSTTGLRSSNQPQHF. CDR3 DNA: TGTGCCAGCTCAACTACAGGGTTAAGGTCTAGCAATCAGCCCCAGCATTTT.

The J gene is TRBJ2-2, the V gene TRBV6-1, with D maybe TRBD2 (5 bases). Germline lookup yields CDR1 MNHNS and CDR2 SASEGT. V lost 9 bases, J lost 8 bases, and 16 bases lay in between. The CDR3 runs 13 residues. Here the CDR3 reads CASRRTVLGELFF. CDR3 nucleotides: TGTGCCAGTAGGAGGACTGTCTTGGGGGAGCTGTTTTTT.

This clonotype was detected many times. The chain has TRBV12-3 or TRBV12-4 and TRBJ2-7; 7 bases are shared with TRBD1. This CDR3 has 15 amino acids. After removal of 6 bases from V and 4 bases from J, the junction contained 12 bases not matched to a gene. In DNA, the CDR3 is TGTGCCAGCAGCTCGGGACAGCTCCTCAGATACGAGCAGTACTTC. Translating gives CASSSGQLLRYEQYF.

This clonotype has more than one count but fewer than ten. The gene calls are TRBV9 and TRBJ2-2; 10 bases are shared with TRBD2. Germline lookup yields CDR1 SGDLS and CDR2 YYNGEE. The CDR3 runs to 16 residues. The trim removed 0 bases at V and 4 bases at J, leaving 3 bases unmatched. The CDR3 is CASSVVGLASTGELFF. The CDR3 DNA follows: TGTGCCAGCAGCGTAGTGGGACTAGCGTCCACCGGGGAGCTGTTTTTT.

A word on this clonotype: A much larger clone differs by one base, so this may be a read error. V is TRBV29-1 and J is TRBJ1-2; TRBD1 might be the D (5 bases). The CDR3 extends over 12 amino acids. Per germline, CDR1 SQVTM and CDR2 ANQGSEA. The CDR3 here is CNVDSLRYGYTF. CDR3 nucleotide sequence: TGCAACGTTGACAGTCTCCGGTATGGCTACACCTTC.

This clonotype has a count of ten or more. V is TRBV20-1 and J is TRBJ2-2; D gene uncertain. The CDR3 length is 15 residues. Between the trimmed V and J ends, which lost 0 bases and 1 base, there was a span of 9 bases. Germline V lookup: CDR1 DFQATT, CDR2 SNEGSKA (reference sequence). CDR3 protein: CSARDRVGNTGELFF. The CDR3 nucleotides are TGCAGTGCTAGAGATCGGGTGGGGAACACCGGGGAGCTGTTTTTT.

The chain recombines TRBV29-1 with TRBJ2-1; 10 positions match TRBD2. The V and J ends lost 4 bases and 2 bases, in that order; junction bases with no gene match: 14. The CDR3 has 18 residues. The V gene's germline CDR1 is SQVTM and CDR2 ANQGSEA. The DNA of the CDR3 is TGCAGCGTTGGGGTAGCGGGGGGTGACCCGCGGCCCTACAATGAGCAGTTCTTC. It translates to CSVGVAGGDPRPYNEQFF.

The genes are TRBV15 and TRBJ1-1; D unresolved. The CDR3 consists of 14 residues. Germline assignment: CDR1 LNHNV and CDR2 YYDKDF (reference sequence). Trimming pared 0 bases from V and 0 bases from J, leaving 5 bases between. The CDR3 sequence: CATSRDLMNTEAFF. The CDR3 coding sequence is TGTGCCACCAGCAGAGATTTAATGAACACTGAAGCTTTCTTT.

This clonotype has ten or more counts. This chain joins TRBV20-1 and TRBJ1-2; D may be TRBD1 (5 bases). Germline CDR1 reads DFQATT; CDR2 reads SNEGSKA (reference sequence). The CDR3 spans 10 residues. CDR3 bases: TGCAGCGTAGGGGACTATGGCTACACCTTC. Its translation is CSVGDYGYTF.

This chain uses TRBV9 with TRBJ1-2; tentative D call: TRBD1 (5 bases). V dropped 0 bases and J dropped 4 bases, with 16 bases sitting between them. CDR1 and CDR2 from the germline V gene are SGDLS and YYNGEE. The CDR3 has 16 residues. CDR3 bases: TGTGCCAGCAGCGTAGCTGGAACAGGAGGCGGCTATGGCTACACCTTC. Its protein product is CASSVAGTGGGYGYTF.

This clonotype was found many times. The chain has TRBV7-6 and TRBJ2-3; 11 bases are a match to TRBD2. J was trimmed by 1 base and V by 0 bases; bases with no gene match: 0. Germline V gene lookup returns CDR1 SGHVS and CDR2 FNYEAQ. The CDR3 has 16 residues. The CDR3 loop is CASSLASGRGTDTQYF. The CDR3 bases are TGTGCCAGCAGCTTAGCTAGCGGGAGGGGCACAGATACGCAGTATTTT.

This clonotype was detected many times. The chain carries TRBV9 and TRBJ2-3; TRBD2 aligns across 7 bases. The V gene's germline CDR1 is SGDLS and CDR2 YYNGEE. The CDR3 length is 17 residues. Trimming removed 4 bases from V and 6 bases from J; junction bases left unmatched: 17. CDR3 region: CASSSKGRGSFPDTQYF. DNA of the CDR3: TGTGCCAGCAGCTCCAAGGGGCGGGGGAGCTTCCCGGATACGCAGTATTTT.

This clonotype appeared many times. The rearrangement links TRBV9 to TRBJ2-1; the D gene is possibly TRBD2 (5 bases). The CDR3 extends over 15 amino acids. V lost 3 bases, J lost 6 bases, and 16 bases lay in between. The germline V gene has CDR1 SGDLS and CDR2 YYNGEE. In nucleotides, the CDR3 is TGTGCCAGCAGCGCCTCACCGGGATCCGTCAATGAGCAGTTCTTC. Its translation is CASSASPGSVNEQFF.

In its sample, this clonotype was seen many times. This chain joins TRBV18 and TRBJ2-5, with a weak D call TRBD1 (6 bases). Germline CDR1 reads KGHSH; CDR2 reads LQKENI. The CDR3 is 13 residues long. The ends were cut back, 3 bases at V and 5 bases at J, with 10 bases in the middle. CDR3: CASSPGAGETQYF. The DNA of the CDR3 is TGTGCCAGCTCACCGGGGGCAGGCGAGACCCAGTACTTC.

V usage is TRBV7-6 and J usage is TRBJ1-4, with 8 bases matching TRBD1. Germline V lookup: CDR1 SGHVS, CDR2 FNYEAQ. The J segment lost 9 bases and the V segment lost 4 bases, leaving 10 bases of the junction unmatched. This CDR3 is built from 15 residues. The CDR3 spells CASSSPGGLGKKLFF. The CDR3 DNA reads as TGTGCCAGCAGCTCACCAGGGGGCCTAGGGAAAAAACTGTTTTTT. The full variable domain, with the rest looked up from reference TRBV7-6 and TRBJ1-4, is GAGVSQSPRYKVTKRGQDVALRCDPISGHVSLYWYRQALGQGPEFLTYFNYEAQQDKSGLPNDRFSAERPEGSISTLTIQRTEQRDSAMYRCASSSPGGLGKKLFFGSGTQLSVL.

This clonotype was observed at least ten times. The chain couples TRBV6-2 or TRBV6-3 to TRBJ2-5, with no clear D. The ends were cut back, 6 bases at V and 2 bases at J, with 16 bases in the middle. The CDR3 totals 15 residues. Germline CDR1 MNHEY, CDR2 SVGEGT. CDR3 coding DNA: TGTGCCAGCAGCATCCCGTTTCTGAGTCAAGAGACCCAGTACTTC. Amino acid sequence: CASSIPFLSQETQYF.

This clonotype was found a few times. This chain joins TRBV7-2 and TRBJ2-7, with 9 nucleotides matching TRBD2. Trimming at V came to 5 bases and at J to 4 bases, leaving 12 bases not matched to a gene. Germline V gene data show CDR1 as SGHTA and CDR2 as FQGNSA. CDR3 length: 16 residues. The CDR3 DNA reads as TGTGCCAGCAGCATTGGGTTTAGCGGGAGACATTACGAGCAGTACTTC. It is translated as CASSIGFSGRHYEQYF.

This clonotype was recorded many times. This chain links TRBV5-1 with TRBJ2-4; perhaps TRBD2 as D (8 bases). Germline V gene lookup returns CDR1 SGHRS and CDR2 YFSETQ. CDR3 length equals 16 residues. The V and J ends lost 0 bases and 8 bases respectively, with 18 bases between them. As DNA, the CDR3 is TGCGCCAGCAGCTTGGCCGGGGGGGCAGGGGGAGACATTCAGTACTTC. Translated: CASSLAGGAGGDIQYF.

This clonotype has ten or more counts. In nucleotides, the CDR3 is TGTGCCAGCAGACCCGGGACGAACTACGAGCAGTACTTC. The encoded protein is CASRPGTNYEQYF. V is TRBV7-9 and J is TRBJ2-7; TRBD1 or TRBD2 may be the D gene (5 bases each). The CDR3 covers 13 residues. Germline V lookup: CDR1 SEHNR, CDR2 FQNEAQ (reference sequence). V dropped 6 bases and J dropped 3 bases, with 12 bases sitting between them.

The sample holds many counts of this clonotype. V gene TRBV7-2 combines with J gene TRBJ2-3; D may match TRBD1 or TRBD2 (5 bases each). CDR1 and CDR2 from the germline V gene are SGHTA and FQGNSA. Trimming stripped 5 bases from V and 8 bases from J, with 8 bases between. The length of the CDR3 is 11 residues. DNA for the CDR3: TGTGCCAGCAGCACCGGGACTACGCAGTATTTT. Translating it yields CASSTGTTQYF.